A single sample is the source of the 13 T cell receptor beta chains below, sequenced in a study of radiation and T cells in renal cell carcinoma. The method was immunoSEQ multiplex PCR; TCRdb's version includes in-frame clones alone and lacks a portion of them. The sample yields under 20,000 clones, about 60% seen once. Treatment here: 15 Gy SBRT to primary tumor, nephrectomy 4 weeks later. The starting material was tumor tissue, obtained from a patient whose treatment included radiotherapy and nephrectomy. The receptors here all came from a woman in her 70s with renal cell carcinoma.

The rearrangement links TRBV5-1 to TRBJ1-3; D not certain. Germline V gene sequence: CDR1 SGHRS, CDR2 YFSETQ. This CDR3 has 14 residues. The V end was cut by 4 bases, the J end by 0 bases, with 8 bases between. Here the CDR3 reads CASSLSLSGNTIYF. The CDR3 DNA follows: TGCGCCAGCAGCCTATCACTCTCTGGAAACACCATATATTTT.

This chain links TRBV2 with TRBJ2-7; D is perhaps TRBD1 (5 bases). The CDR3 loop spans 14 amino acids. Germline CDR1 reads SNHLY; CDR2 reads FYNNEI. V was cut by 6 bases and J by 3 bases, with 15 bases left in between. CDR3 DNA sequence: TGTGCCAGCAGGGAGCAGGGTCCGGGCTACGAGCAGTACTTC. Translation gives CASREQGPGYEQYF.

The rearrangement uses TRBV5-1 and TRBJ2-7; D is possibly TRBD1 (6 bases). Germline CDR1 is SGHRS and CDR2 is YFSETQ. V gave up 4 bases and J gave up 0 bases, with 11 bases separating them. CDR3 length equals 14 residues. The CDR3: CASSRIGGSYEQYF. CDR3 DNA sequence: TGCGCCAGCAGCCGGATAGGGGGCTCCTACGAGCAGTACTTC. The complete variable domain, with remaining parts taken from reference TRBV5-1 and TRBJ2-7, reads KAGVTQTPRYLIKTRGQQVTLSCSPISGHRSVSWYQQTPGQGLQFLFEYFSETQRNKGNFPGRFSGRQFSNSRSEMNVSTLELGDSALYLCASSRIGGSYEQYFGPGTRLTVT.

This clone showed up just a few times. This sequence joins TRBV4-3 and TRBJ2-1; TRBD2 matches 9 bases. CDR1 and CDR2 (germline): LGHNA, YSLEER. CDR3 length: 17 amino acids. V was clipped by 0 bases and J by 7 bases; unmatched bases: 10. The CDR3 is CASSQDVGGGARNEQFF. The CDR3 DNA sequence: TGCGCCAGCAGCCAAGATGTTGGCGGGGGGGCGAGGAATGAGCAGTTCTTC.

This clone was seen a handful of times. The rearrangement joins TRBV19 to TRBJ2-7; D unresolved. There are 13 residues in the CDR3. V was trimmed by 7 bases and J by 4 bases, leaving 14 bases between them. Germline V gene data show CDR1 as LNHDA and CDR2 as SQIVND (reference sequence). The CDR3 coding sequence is TGTGCCAGTACCCTAAAACCAGGATACGAGCAGTACTTC. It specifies CASTLKPGYEQYF.

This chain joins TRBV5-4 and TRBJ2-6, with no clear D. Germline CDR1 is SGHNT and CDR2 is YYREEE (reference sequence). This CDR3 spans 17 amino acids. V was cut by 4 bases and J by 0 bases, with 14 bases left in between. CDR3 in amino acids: CASSLGGVGSGANVLTF. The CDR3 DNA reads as TGTGCCAGCAGCCTTGGTGGGGTTGGCTCTGGGGCCAACGTCCTGACTTTC.

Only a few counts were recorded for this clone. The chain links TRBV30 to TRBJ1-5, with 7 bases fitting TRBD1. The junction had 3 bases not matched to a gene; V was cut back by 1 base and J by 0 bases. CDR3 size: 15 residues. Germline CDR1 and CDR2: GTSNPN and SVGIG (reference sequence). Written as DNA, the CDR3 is TGTGCCTGGAGTGGACAGGGCGTTAGCAATCAGCCCCAGCATTTT. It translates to CAWSGQGVSNQPQHF.

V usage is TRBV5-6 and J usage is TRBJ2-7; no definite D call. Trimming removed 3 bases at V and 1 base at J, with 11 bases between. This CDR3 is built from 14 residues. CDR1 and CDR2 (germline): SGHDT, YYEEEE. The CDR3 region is CASSSRSRSYEQYF. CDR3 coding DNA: TGTGCCAGCAGCTCCCGGTCAAGGTCCTACGAGCAGTACTTC.

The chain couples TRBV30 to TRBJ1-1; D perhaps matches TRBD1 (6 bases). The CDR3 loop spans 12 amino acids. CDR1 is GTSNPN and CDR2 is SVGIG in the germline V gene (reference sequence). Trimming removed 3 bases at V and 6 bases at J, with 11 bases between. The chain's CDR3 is CAWSLGAAEAFF. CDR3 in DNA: TGTGCCTGGAGCTTGGGGGCAGCTGAAGCTTTCTTT.

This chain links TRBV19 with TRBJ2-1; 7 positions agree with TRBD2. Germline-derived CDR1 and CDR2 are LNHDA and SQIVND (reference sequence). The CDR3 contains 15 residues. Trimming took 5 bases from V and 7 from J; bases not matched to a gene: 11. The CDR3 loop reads CASSASGKVKNEQFF. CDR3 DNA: TGTGCCAGTAGTGCTAGCGGCAAGGTTAAAAATGAGCAGTTCTTC.

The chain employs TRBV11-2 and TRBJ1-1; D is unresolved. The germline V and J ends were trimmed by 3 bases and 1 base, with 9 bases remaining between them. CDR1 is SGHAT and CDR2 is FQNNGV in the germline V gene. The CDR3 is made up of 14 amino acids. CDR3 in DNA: TGTGCCAGCAGCTTGCCAGGAAGGAACACTGAAGCTTTCTTT. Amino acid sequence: CASSLPGRNTEAFF. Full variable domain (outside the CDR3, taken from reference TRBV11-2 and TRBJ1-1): EAGVAQSPRYKIIEKRQSVAFWCNPISGHATLYWYQQILGQGPKLLIQFQNNGVVDDSQLPKDRFSAERLKGVDSTLKIQPAKLEDSAVYLCASSLPGRNTEAFFGQGTRLTVV.

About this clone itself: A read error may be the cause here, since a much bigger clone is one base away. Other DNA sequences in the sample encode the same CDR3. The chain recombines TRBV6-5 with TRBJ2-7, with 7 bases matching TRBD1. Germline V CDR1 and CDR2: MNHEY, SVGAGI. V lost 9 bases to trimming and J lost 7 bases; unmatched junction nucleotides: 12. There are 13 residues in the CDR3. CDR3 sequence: CASSDRETGEQYF. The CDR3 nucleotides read TGTGCCAGTAGTGACAGGGAAACTGGAGAGCAGTACTTC.

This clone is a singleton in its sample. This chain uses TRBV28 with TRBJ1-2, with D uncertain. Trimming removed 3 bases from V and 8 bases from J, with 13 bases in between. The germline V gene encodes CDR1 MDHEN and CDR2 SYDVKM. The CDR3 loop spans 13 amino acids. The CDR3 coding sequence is TGTGCCAGCAGTTTGGGTCCTGATCGGGGCTACACCTTC. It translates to CASSLGPDRGYTF.